Shown below are 16 T cell receptor beta chains from a single sample sequenced in a study of cytomegalovirus exposure and HLA in healthy donors. The PCR contained 60 Vbeta and 13 Jbeta primers. The data were produced by immunoSEQ multiplex PCR, yet TCRdb's version contains in-frame clones alone and is incomplete. The table lists around 190,000 clones, 65% to 85% of them singletons. What was sequenced was PBMCs. Source of these receptors: a man in his fifties or sixties in good health and CMV-seronegative.

This chain uses TRBV7-8 with TRBJ2-7, with D hard to call. CDR3 size: 15 residues. CDR1 is SGHVS and CDR2 is FQNEAQ in the germline V gene. V lost 5 bases, J lost 2 bases, and 16 bases lay in between. This CDR3 is CASSPEMSLTYEQYF. CDR3 sequence (DNA): TGTGCCAGCAGCCCCGAAATGAGCCTGACCTACGAGCAGTACTTC.

V and J are TRBV11-2 and TRBJ2-5; 14 nucleotides match TRBD2. The junction had 3 bases not matched to a gene; V was cut back by 7 bases and J by 5 bases. The CDR3 has 14 residues. Looked up from germline, CDR1 is SGHAT and CDR2 is FQNNGV. The CDR3 reads CASTGTSGGETQYF. CDR3 nucleotide sequence: TGTGCCAGCACCGGGACTAGCGGGGGCGAGACCCAGTACTTC.

The rearrangement joins TRBV10-3 to TRBJ1-1; TRBD1 matches at 11 bases. V lost 0 bases, J lost 5 bases, and 8 bases stayed unmatched. This CDR3 is 17 amino acids long. Germline values: CDR1 ENHRY, CDR2 SYGVKD. CDR3 in amino acids: CAISESFGQGANTEAFF. The CDR3 bases are TGTGCCATCAGTGAGTCTTTCGGACAGGGGGCGAATACTGAAGCTTTCTTT.

The chain couples TRBV19 to TRBJ2-7; 7 bases fit TRBD1. The CDR3 is 15 amino acids. Germline loops: CDR1 LNHDA, CDR2 SQIVND (reference sequence). Trimming cost V 6 bases and J 3 bases; bases outside gene matches: 11. CDR3 sequence reads: CASREMGQGDYEQYF. The CDR3 bases are TGTGCCAGTAGAGAAATGGGCCAGGGGGACTACGAGCAGTACTTC.

The V and J genes are TRBV5-1 and TRBJ1-3; D is unclear. The CDR3 has 15 amino acids. Germline assignment: CDR1 SGHRS and CDR2 YFSETQ. Trimming shortened V by 0 bases and J by 3 bases, and 10 bases separated the two germline ends. CDR3 coding DNA: TGCGCCAGCAGCTTGGAATCGGGAGATGGAAACACCATATATTTT. Its protein product is CASSLESGDGNTIYF.

This clone showed up just once. The chain employs TRBV28 and TRBJ1-2; 7 nucleotides line up with TRBD1. Trimming took 7 bases from V and 7 from J; bases not matched to a gene: 12. Germline assignment: CDR1 MDHEN and CDR2 SYDVKM. The CDR3 is 14 amino acids. CDR3 residues: CASKLDRAAIGYTF. The CDR3, as DNA: TGTGCCAGCAAGCTCGACAGGGCCGCTATTGGCTACACCTTC.

This sequence joins TRBV18 and TRBJ2-1; 11 nucleotides line up with TRBD1. Germline V lookup: CDR1 KGHSH, CDR2 LQKENI. There are 16 residues in the CDR3. Unmatched junction bases numbered 5, after V lost 0 bases and J lost 7 bases. In DNA, the CDR3 is TGTGCCAGCTCACCACCGCAGGGACAGGGGGGAAATGAGCAGTTCTTC. Protein sequence: CASSPPQGQGGNEQFF.

V usage is TRBV11-2 and J usage is TRBJ2-3, with 12 bases identical to TRBD2. Germline assignment: CDR1 SGHAT and CDR2 FQNNGV. This CDR3 spans 14 amino acids. The J segment lost 9 bases and the V segment lost 4 bases, leaving 5 bases of the junction unmatched. The CDR3 here is CASSWTSGKETQYF. The CDR3 nucleotides are TGTGCCAGCAGCTGGACTAGCGGGAAAGAGACGCAGTATTTT. Combining the CDR3 with reference TRBV11-2 and TRBJ2-3 gives the whole variable domain EAGVAQSPRYKIIEKRQSVAFWCNPISGHATLYWYQQILGQGPKLLIQFQNNGVVDDSQLPKDRFSAERLKGVDSTLKIQPAKLEDSAVYLCASSWTSGKETQYFGPGTRLTVL.

CDR3 nucleotide sequence: TGTGCCAGCAGCGCTCGTCCGGGGAGGGTAAGGCGGGATTTCTACGAGCAGTACTTC. Its protein product is CASSARPGRVRRDFYEQYF. The J gene is TRBJ2-5, the V gene TRBV7-9, with 7 positions matching TRBD2. The end of the DNA is better explained by TRBJ2-7, so the J call may be wrong. CDR1 and CDR2 (germline): SEHNR, FQNEAQ (reference sequence). CDR3 length: 19 amino acids.

The V gene is TRBV21-1, the J gene TRBJ1-4; the D call in the table, TRBD1, was not verified against the DNA. TRBV21-1 is noted as a pseudogene. The CDR3 loop spans 18 amino acids. CDR3 DNA: TGTGCCAGCAGTACAGGGGAGCATGAATTCGCAACTAATGAAAAACTGTTTTTT. Translating gives CASSTGEHEFATNEKLFF.

The rearrangement links TRBV18 to TRBJ2-1, with 12 bases fitting TRBD1. Trimming at V came to 3 bases and at J to 6 bases, leaving 15 bases not matched to a gene. Germline-derived CDR1 and CDR2 are KGHSH and LQKENI. The CDR3 runs 19 residues. The CDR3 sequence is CASSPRGQGAVSASNEQFF. The CDR3 nucleotides read TGTGCCAGCTCACCTAGGGGACAGGGGGCGGTGTCGGCAAGCAATGAGCAGTTCTTC.

The rearrangement links TRBV4-2 to TRBJ2-3, with unresolved D. V gave up 1 base and J gave up 8 bases, with 7 bases separating them. The CDR3 sequence is 12 residues long. From germline, CDR1 is LGHNA and CDR2 YNFKEQ. The CDR3: CASSQGPGTQYF. The CDR3 DNA reads TGTGCCAGCAGCCAAGGTCCGGGTACGCAGTATTTT.

Details on this clone: One end of the junction varies from germline; a read error may be responsible. J is TRBJ1-5 and V is TRBV7-2; 7 bases align to TRBD1. Germline V gene data show CDR1 as SGHTA and CDR2 as FQGNSA. The CDR3 has 18 residues. The chain's CDR3 is CASSLVTPGGFSNQPQNF. CDR3 coding DNA: TGTGCCAGCAGCTTAGTGACCCCAGGGGGTTTTAGCAATCAGCCCCAGAATTTT.

V and J are TRBV2 and TRBJ1-5; possibly TRBD1 for D (5 bases). V dropped 3 bases and J dropped 4 bases, with 10 bases sitting between them. CDR1 and CDR2 (germline): SNHLY, FYNNEI. The CDR3 loop spans 14 amino acids. The CDR3 region has the DNA TGTGCCAGCAGTGAGTGGGGGGGTAATCAGCCCCAGCATTTT. Encoded protein: CASSEWGGNQPQHF.

This chain joins TRBV6-5 and TRBJ2-1, with D possibly matching TRBD2 (6 bases). Trimming shortened V by 5 bases and J by 8 bases, and 19 bases separated the two germline ends. CDR1 is MNHEY and CDR2 is SVGAGI in the germline V gene. There are 15 residues in the CDR3. CDR3 nucleotide sequence: TGTGCCAGCAGTGGGGAGCGGTGGGACTTGGATGAGCAGTTCTTC. Its protein product is CASSGERWDLDEQFF.

The genes are TRBV5-1 and TRBJ2-3, with TRBD2 matching over 12 bases. Germline V gives CDR1 SGHRS, CDR2 YFSETQ. The CDR3 has 20 amino acids. After removal of 0 bases from V and 2 bases from J, the junction contained 13 bases not matched to a gene. The CDR3 DNA follows: TGCGCCAGCAGCTTGGGGGACCGCTTTCTAGCGGGAGGGCACACAGATACGCAGTATTTT. Its protein product is CASSLGDRFLAGGHTDTQYF.